This TCR beta chain comes out of a study of T cell changes during pregnancy in multiple sclerosis. The CDR3 runs to 15 residues. Germline values: CDR1 GTSNPN, CDR2 SVGIG (reference sequence). The V end lost 8 bases, the J end lost 2 bases, and 21 bases lay between the germline ends. The assay was immunoSEQ multiplex PCR, and TCRdb's table has in-frame clones only and misses some. The sample yields over 30,000 clones, 80% to 90% seen once. Material: CD4+ T cells from peripheral blood mononuclear cells, obtained before pregnancy. The sequence was collected from a female donor with multiple sclerosis, enrolled in a pregnancy study. The genes are TRBV30 and TRBJ1-1; D unclear. CDR3 in DNA: TGTGCCCTGGACCGCGGCGCGGGCGCAAACACTGAAGCTTTCTTT. Translating gives CALDRGAGANTEAFF.